These 8 T cell receptor beta chains were all obtained from the same sample, sequenced in a study of control samples from healthy donors and cancer patients. Sequenced by immunoSEQ multiplex PCR; TCRdb stores in-frame clones only, minus some. The ten most abundant clones cover roughly 2% of a sample with some 190,000 clones. The material sequenced was blood. These receptors were obtained from a woman between 25 and 40 years old in good health.

The rearrangement uses TRBV19 and TRBJ2-7; the match to TRBD2 covers 8 bases. Trimming removed 3 bases from V and 2 bases from J; junction bases left unmatched: 3. The CDR3 runs to 14 residues. Per the germline V gene, CDR1 is LNHDA and CDR2 is SQIVND (reference sequence). DNA for the CDR3: TGTGCCAGTAGTATGGCGGGGGGCCCCTACGAGCAGTACTTC. This translates into CASSMAGGPYEQYF.

V gene TRBV28 combines with J gene TRBJ1-4, with 9 positions matching TRBD1. With V trimmed by 3 bases and J by 7 bases, 6 bases remained unmatched. Germline V gene data show CDR1 as MDHEN and CDR2 as SYDVKM. This CDR3 is built from 15 residues. The CDR3 is CASSLGDRAGEKLFF. CDR3 nucleotides: TGTGCCAGCAGTTTGGGGGACAGGGCTGGTGAAAAACTGTTTTTT.

This chain uses TRBV4-1 with TRBJ2-7, with D hard to call. The CDR3 runs to 15 residues. V lost 4 bases, J lost 1 base, and 14 bases lay in between. Per germline, CDR1 MGHRA and CDR2 YSYEKL. The CDR3 reads CASSLTSLDSYEQYF. In DNA form, the CDR3 reads TGCGCCAGCAGCCTCACCAGCTTAGATTCCTACGAGCAGTACTTC.

This chain connects TRBV25-1 to TRBJ2-3; 7 nucleotides align to TRBD1. Germline assignment: CDR1 MGHDK and CDR2 SYGVNS. The CDR3 extends over 17 amino acids. The junction had 13 bases not matched to a gene; V was cut back by 6 bases and J by 1 base. The CDR3 DNA is TGTGCCAGCAGGGACCACCAGGGGGTCCAGGGCACAGATACGCAGTATTTT. This codes for CASRDHQGVQGTDTQYF.

On this clone: An end of the junction does not agree with germline; a read error may underlie this. This rearrangement joins TRBV5-6 to TRBJ1-6, with 8 bases identical to TRBD1. CDR1 is SGHDT, CDR2 YYEEEE, per germline. The CDR3 length is 11 residues. The CDR3 spells CASSLGGQVQF. Written as DNA, the CDR3 is TGTGCCAGCAGCTTGGGGGGACAGGTACAATTT.

The chain uses TRBV4-3 and TRBJ2-3; 11 nucleotides agree with TRBD2. The CDR3 length is 17 residues. The germline gives CDR1 LGHNA, CDR2 YSLEER. V lost 0 bases and J lost 2; bases outside the gene matches: 4. CDR3 DNA: TGCGCCAGCAGCCAAGAGCTAGCGGGGGGACCCACAGATACGCAGTATTTT. Residues: CASSQELAGGPTDTQYF.

V gene TRBV11-2 combines with J gene TRBJ1-6, with a tentative D call TRBD1 (6 bases). V shed 2 bases and J shed 10 bases, with 15 bases lying between them. CDR1 is SGHAT, CDR2 FQNNGV, per germline. This CDR3 is 15 amino acids long. The CDR3 DNA sequence: TGTGCCAGCAGCTTAATCCAGGGGTCAGGATCACCCCTCCACTTT. This sequence encodes CASSLIQGSGSPLHF.

V and J are TRBV4-1 and TRBJ1-4; D possibly corresponds to TRBD1 (5 bases). Germline CDR1 and CDR2: MGHRA and YSYEKL. The V end was cut by 3 bases, the J end by 10 bases, with 21 bases between. CDR3 size: 16 residues. This CDR3 is CASSHLVTLGEVKLFF. CDR3 sequence (DNA): TGCGCCAGCAGCCATCTCGTTACCTTAGGGGAGGTAAAACTGTTTTTT.